These 29 T cell receptor beta chains came from one sample sequenced in a study of T cells after yellow fever vaccination. One entry per CDR3 protein, called by TCRdb with MiXCR from the 5' RACE reads. The sample has 250,000 or so distinct CDR3 sequences, around 3.5% seen once; the top ten hold under 20%. This specimen consisted of PBMCs, obtained 15 days after the yellow fever booster vaccination. These TCRs come from a man in his late teens or twenties who received the YFV17D yellow fever vaccine.

This clonotype has at least ten counts. The rearrangement links TRBV7-9 to TRBJ2-7; no clear D gene. V lost 5 bases and J lost 0, with 5 bases in between. The CDR3 covers 12 residues. The V gene's germline CDR1 is SEHNR and CDR2 FQNEAQ (reference sequence). CDR3 in DNA: TGTGCCAGCAGCCGTGTCTCCTACGAGCAGTACTTC. It encodes CASSRVSYEQYF.

This clonotype was detected ten times or more. This sequence joins TRBV30 and TRBJ2-7; TRBD2 matches 10 bases. The CDR3 length is 17 residues. CDR1 GTSNPN and CDR2 SVGIG come from the germline V gene (reference sequence). V trimming: 0 bases; J trimming: 5 bases; junction bases outside the gene matches: 13. This CDR3 is CAWSVTRYRLAGDEQYF. The CDR3 nucleotides read TGTGCCTGGAGTGTGACCCGATATAGGCTAGCGGGGGACGAGCAGTACTTC.

As for this clonotype: A clone one base away is much larger, so this may be a read error. This chain links TRBV5-6 with TRBJ2-4, with D unclear. CDR1 is SGHDT, CDR2 YYEEEE, per germline. CDR3 size: 12 residues. The germline V and J ends were trimmed by 3 bases and 7 bases, with 8 bases remaining between them. This chain's CDR3 is CASSSSLNIQYF. CDR3 DNA sequence: TGTGCCAGCAGCTCAAGTTTGAACATTCAGTACTTC.

This clonotype was recorded many times. The chain couples TRBV7-6 to TRBJ1-1; D not resolved. V dropped 0 bases and J dropped 4 bases, with 9 bases sitting between them. CDR1 and CDR2 (germline): SGHVS, FNYEAQ. CDR3 size: 14 residues. Here the CDR3 DNA reads TGTGCCAGCAGCTTAGCCGGGGTGAGCACTGAAGCTTTCTTT. This codes for CASSLAGVSTEAFF.

This clonotype was detected ten times or more. J is TRBJ1-2 and V is TRBV7-2; D is unresolved. Germline CDR1 and CDR2: SGHTA and FQGNSA. There are 17 residues in the CDR3. With 5 bases removed from V and 0 bases from J, the gap between germline ends came to 19 bases. The CDR3 DNA follows: TGTGCCAGCAGCCCCGCCAGTCTATACAGCCCTAACTATGGCTACACCTTC. Its protein is CASSPASLYSPNYGYTF.

This clonotype was recorded at least ten times. This chain links TRBV29-1 with TRBJ2-1; 8 bases map to TRBD2. Germline CDR1 SQVTM, CDR2 ANQGSEA. V was clipped by 6 bases and J by 1 base; unmatched bases: 11. This CDR3 spans 16 amino acids. The CDR3 spells CSVEPAGGLSYNEQFF. The CDR3 DNA follows: TGCAGCGTCGAACCCGCGGGGGGTCTTTCCTACAATGAGCAGTTCTTC.

This clonotype was counted at least ten times. The CDR3 DNA is TGTGCCAGCAGTTACTCGTCCCCCTACTTTGCAACTAATGAAAAACTGTTTTTT. Its protein product is CASSYSSPYFATNEKLFF. This chain connects TRBV6-6 to TRBJ1-4; D is ambiguous. The germline gives CDR1 MNHNY, CDR2 SVGAGI (reference sequence). The CDR3 sequence is 18 residues long. V lost 0 bases and J 0 bases, leaving 14 bases between the germline ends.

This clonotype was observed many times. The chain links TRBV6-6 to TRBJ1-5; D is possibly TRBD1 (5 bases). The V gene lost 0 bases and the J gene lost 5 bases, with 11 bases spanning the gap. Germline values: CDR1 MNHNY, CDR2 SVGAGI (reference sequence). The CDR3 length is 15 residues. The CDR3 is CASSYSAGGYQPQHF. The CDR3 nucleotides read TGTGCCAGCAGTTACTCAGCGGGGGGGTATCAGCCCCAGCATTTT.

This clonotype was observed at least ten times. The chain carries TRBV12-3 or TRBV12-4 and TRBJ1-3; D unclear. The CDR3 length is 13 residues. V shed 4 bases and J shed 4 bases, with 8 bases lying between them. CDR3 residues: CASSWAGGNTIYF. The CDR3 DNA reads TGTGCCAGCAGTTGGGCAGGCGGAAACACCATATATTTT.

This clonotype was found many times. The chain combines TRBV12-3 or TRBV12-4 with TRBJ1-6; unclear D gene. The CDR3 consists of 15 residues. V shed 5 bases and J shed 9 bases, with 17 bases lying between them. CDR3 protein: CASSPRPGLGSPLHF. Here the CDR3 DNA reads TGTGCCAGCAGTCCAAGGCCCGGCCTGGGTTCACCCCTCCACTTT.

Note on this clonotype: This may be a read error, as it is one base from a much larger clone. The gene calls are TRBV4-3 and TRBJ1-5; TRBD1 might be the D (5 bases). The CDR3 consists of 14 residues. Looked up from germline, CDR1 is LGHNA and CDR2 is YSLEER. CDR3 region: CASSRNTGEQPHHF. In DNA form, the CDR3 reads TGCGCCAGCAGCCGAAATACGGGGGAACAGCCCCATCATTTT.

This clonotype was recorded many times. J is TRBJ2-6 and V is TRBV6-5; D might be TRBD2 (5 bases). The CDR3 runs to 18 residues. Germline CDR1 is MNHEY and CDR2 is SVGAGI. V was pared by 4 bases and J by 0 bases, with 16 bases between. The CDR3 sequence: CASSSRGVHSSGANVLTF. The DNA of the CDR3 is TGTGCCAGCAGTTCACGGGGAGTCCATAGCTCTGGGGCCAACGTCCTGACTTTC.

This clonotype was found many times. The V call is TRBV5-1, the J call TRBJ1-4; 7 nucleotides agree with TRBD1. With V trimmed by 3 bases and J by 1 base, 0 bases remained unmatched. CDR1 is SGHRS, CDR2 YFSETQ, per germline. This CDR3 has 14 amino acids. The CDR3 reads CASSWTGTNEKLFF. For the CDR3, the DNA is TGCGCCAGCAGCTGGACAGGAACTAATGAAAAACTGTTTTTT.

This clonotype appeared many times. The chain employs TRBV12-3 or TRBV12-4 and TRBJ1-1; unclear D gene. V lost 2 bases to trimming and J lost 0 bases, with 7 bases between them. This CDR3 comprises 14 residues. This CDR3 reads CASSLREMNTEAFF. CDR3 DNA: TGTGCCAGCAGTTTAAGGGAAATGAACACTGAAGCTTTCTTT.

This clonotype was recorded a few times. This chain joins TRBV5-4 and TRBJ2-5, with a weak D call TRBD2 (6 bases). V lost 2 bases and J 5 bases, leaving 16 bases between the germline ends. Germline CDR1 SGHNT, CDR2 YYREEE (reference sequence). This CDR3 spans 15 amino acids. This CDR3 reads CASSFGKGGVETQYF. For the CDR3, the DNA is TGTGCCAGCAGCTTCGGGAAGGGCGGGGTGGAGACCCAGTACTTC. Full variable domain (missing parts from reference TRBV5-4 and TRBJ2-5): ETGVTQSPTHLIKTRGQQVTLRCSSQSGHNTVSWYQQALGQGPQFIFQYYREEENGRGNFPPRFSGLQFPNYSSELNVNALELDDSALYLCASSFGKGGVETQYFGPGTRLLVL.

This clonotype was found many times. The genes are TRBV7-2 and TRBJ1-3; D gene ambiguous. V dropped 5 bases and J dropped 0 bases, with 8 bases sitting between them. There are 14 residues in the CDR3. The germline V gene has CDR1 SGHTA and CDR2 FQGNSA. The CDR3 sequence is CASSVGSSGNTIYF. DNA for the CDR3: TGTGCCAGCAGCGTAGGGTCCTCTGGAAACACCATATATTTT.

This clonotype was seen repeatedly, ten times or more. J is TRBJ1-2 and V is TRBV11-2; D is unclear. The CDR3 is made up of 17 amino acids. Per the germline V gene, CDR1 is SGHAT and CDR2 is FQNNGV. Trimming shortened V by 4 bases and J by 4 bases, and 22 bases separated the two germline ends. CDR3 in DNA: TGTGCCAGCAGCTCGTTCCGTGCGGGAGGCTCGACCTATGGCTACACCTTC. It yields the protein CASSSFRAGGSTYGYTF.

This clonotype was detected many times. J is TRBJ2-7 and V is TRBV7-2; either TRBD1 or TRBD2 may supply D (5 bases each). Germline V gene lookup returns CDR1 SGHTA and CDR2 FQGNSA. Trimming took off 3 bases at V and 0 bases at J, with 9 bases between the two ends. This CDR3 has 14 amino acids. The CDR3: CASSFPGHSYEQYF. CDR3 DNA sequence: TGTGCCAGCAGCTTCCCGGGGCACTCCTACGAGCAGTACTTC.

This clonotype was recorded many times. The CDR3 bases are TGCAGTGCTCTTAGCGACCCGAGCACAGATACGCAGTATTTT. This codes for CSALSDPSTDTQYF. The chain combines TRBV20-1 with TRBJ2-3; weak D call: TRBD2 (5 bases). The CDR3 totals 14 residues. CDR1 is DFQATT, CDR2 SNEGSKA, per germline (reference sequence). V lost 5 bases and J lost 0, with 12 bases in between.

This chain uses TRBV27 with TRBJ2-5; D is perhaps TRBD1 (6 bases). Germline V lookup: CDR1 MNHEY, CDR2 SMNVEV (reference sequence). With 0 bases removed from V and 6 bases from J, the gap between germline ends came to 14 bases. CDR3 size: 15 residues. The CDR3 nucleotides are TGTGCCAGCAGTTTATCGTCTGGGGGCGAAAAGACCCAGTACTTC. As protein: CASSLSSGGEKTQYF.

This clonotype was observed at least ten times. V is TRBV11-2 and J is TRBJ2-1, with D possibly matching TRBD1 (5 bases). Germline V gene data show CDR1 as SGHAT and CDR2 as FQNNGV. Trimming took 6 bases from V and 3 from J, leaving 12 bases between them. The CDR3 runs 14 residues. The chain's CDR3 is CASRVQGHYNEQFF. The CDR3 DNA is TGTGCCAGCAGGGTCCAGGGCCACTACAATGAGCAGTTCTTC.

This clonotype was seen ten or more times. This chain links TRBV20-1 with TRBJ2-4; no clear D. Germline CDR1 DFQATT, CDR2 SNEGSKA (reference sequence). The V end was cut by 4 bases, the J end by 1 base, with 17 bases between. The CDR3 is made up of 16 amino acids. The CDR3 DNA reads TGCAGTGCTACCGACCCCTCTTCCACGGCCAAAAACATTCAGTACTTC. Encoded protein: CSATDPSSTAKNIQYF.

The table lists this clonotype with many counts. This sequence joins TRBV27 and TRBJ2-2, with D maybe TRBD2 (5 bases). The CDR3 length is 14 residues. V was clipped by 8 bases and J by 0 bases, with 10 bases between them. From germline, CDR1 is MNHEY and CDR2 SMNVEV (reference sequence). The CDR3 is CASRTEANTGELFF. The CDR3 nucleotides read TGTGCCAGCCGGACGGAGGCGAACACCGGGGAGCTGTTTTTT.

This clonotype was counted at least ten times. The genes are TRBV6-6 and TRBJ2-1, with 12 bases identical to TRBD2. The germline V gene encodes CDR1 MNHNY and CDR2 SVGAGI (reference sequence). J lost 7 bases, V lost 2 bases, and 12 bases had no gene match. The CDR3 totals 18 residues. The CDR3: CASSYRASGGASLNEQFF. The CDR3 bases are TGTGCCAGCAGTTACAGGGCTAGCGGGGGGGCCTCACTAAATGAGCAGTTCTTC.

This clonotype was counted many times. The chain couples TRBV4-3 to TRBJ1-1, with a weak D call TRBD1 (6 bases). The CDR3 loop spans 15 amino acids. V lost 1 base and J lost 0, with 9 bases in between. The germline V gene has CDR1 LGHNA and CDR2 YSLEER. The CDR3 region is CASSQARQVNTEAFF. The CDR3 nucleotides are TGCGCCAGCAGCCAAGCTAGACAGGTGAACACTGAAGCTTTCTTT.

This clonotype was seen many times. The genes are TRBV12-3 or TRBV12-4 and TRBJ2-1; D uncertain. This CDR3 is 15 amino acids long. V lost 5 bases to trimming and J lost 0 bases, with 11 bases between them. CDR3 region: CASSPIGDSYNEQFF. CDR3 sequence (DNA): TGTGCCAGCAGTCCAATTGGAGACTCCTACAATGAGCAGTTCTTC.

Ten or more counts support this clonotype. The chain uses TRBV4-2 and TRBJ2-2; D possibly matches TRBD1 or TRBD2 (5 bases each). Trimming left V 0 bases short and J 6 bases short, with 20 bases between. This CDR3 has 18 residues. Per the germline V gene, CDR1 is LGHNA and CDR2 is YNFKEQ. The CDR3: CASSQDFRMGWGPGELFF. The CDR3 DNA is TGTGCCAGCAGCCAAGATTTCAGGATGGGGTGGGGACCCGGGGAGCTGTTTTTT.

This clonotype was picked up many times. The J gene is TRBJ2-5, the V gene TRBV7-2; D might be TRBD2 (6 bases). This CDR3 contains 16 residues. Trimming took off 5 bases at V and 4 bases at J, with 20 bases between the two ends. The germline V gene has CDR1 SGHTA and CDR2 FQGNSA. The CDR3 DNA reads as TGTGCCAGCAGCCTAGTGGGAGGTCGGGTACGAGAGACCCAGTACTTC. Translated, it gives CASSLVGGRVRETQYF.

This clonotype was seen ten or more times. The rearrangement uses TRBV12-3 or TRBV12-4 and TRBJ2-2; TRBD2 aligns across 10 bases. The CDR3 extends over 20 amino acids. Trimming removed 5 bases from V and 4 bases from J; junction bases left unmatched: 19. CDR3 coding DNA: TGTGCCAGCAGTCCTTACCGGGACATTCTAGCGGGGGCCTTCACCGGGGAGCTGTTTTTT. This codes for CASSPYRDILAGAFTGELFF.